The 30 T cell receptor beta chains reported below all come from one sample, sequenced in a study of OX40 agonist ivuxolimab in advanced cancers. Libraries came from the immunoSEQ multiplex PCR assay. TCRdb retrieved this table from immuneACCESS and kept in-frame rearrangements only. Not all clones are present; in checked studies, unresolved V genes account for under half, and no reason is known for the remainder. Within this sample are nearly 70,000 clones, with 86% of them counted one time only. The ten largest make up about 8.2% of the sample. The material sequenced was CD4+ or CD8+ T cells sorted from blood, taken in a trial of the OX40 agonist ivuxolimab. The receptors shown here come from an adult with an advanced solid tumor such as melanoma, head and neck, liver or kidney cancer.

Note on this clone: This sample includes further DNA sequences coding for the same CDR3. V and J are TRBV7-2 and TRBJ2-7; 7 bases map to TRBD2. Germline assignment: CDR1 SGHTA and CDR2 FQGNSA. There are 15 residues in the CDR3. The V gene end was trimmed by 1 base and the J gene end by 4 bases; junction bases not matched to a gene: 7. The CDR3 is CASSLEVGGRYEQYF. The CDR3 coding sequence is TGTGCCAGCAGCTTAGAGGTGGGGGGGAGGTACGAGCAGTACTTC.

In DNA, the CDR3 is TGTGCCAGCAGCCAGGGCCAGGCCGAAGAGACCCAGTACTTC. Residues: CASSQGQAEETQYF. The chain uses TRBV4-2 and TRBJ2-5; no definite D call. Trimming pared 3 bases from V and 3 bases from J, leaving 11 bases between. Germline CDR1 and CDR2: LGHNA and YNFKEQ. This CDR3 is built from 14 residues.

V is TRBV11-2 and J is TRBJ1-2, with 7 nucleotides matching TRBD1. The CDR3 is 13 residues long. From germline, CDR1 is SGHAT and CDR2 FQNNGV. V lost 4 bases, J lost 4 bases, and 3 bases stayed unmatched. CDR3 sequence: CASSSRGGYGYTF. The CDR3, as DNA: TGTGCCAGCAGCTCCAGGGGGGGCTATGGCTACACCTTC.

The chain couples TRBV2 to TRBJ1-1; unclear D gene. V lost 0 bases and J lost 6, with 8 bases in between. From germline, CDR1 is SNHLY and CDR2 FYNNEI. CDR3 size: 13 residues. CDR3 protein: CASSEANLPEAFF. The CDR3 bases are TGTGCCAGCAGTGAAGCAAATCTCCCTGAAGCTTTCTTT.

This chain links TRBV4-2 with TRBJ2-3, with TRBD2 identical over 13 bases. Germline V lookup: CDR1 LGHNA, CDR2 YNFKEQ. The ends lost 2 bases at V and 3 bases at J; junction bases unmatched: 8. This CDR3 is 18 amino acids long. The CDR3 region has the DNA TGTGCCAGCAGCCAACTACTAGCGGGGGGGACTGGGACAGATACGCAGTATTTT. Translated: CASSQLLAGGTGTDTQYF.

V is TRBV12-2 and J is TRBJ2-7; the listed D gene, TRBD1, was not tested against the DNA. TRBV12-2 is shown as a pseudogene. CDR3 length equals 16 residues. In DNA form, the CDR3 reads TGTGCAAGTCGCTTAGTGGGGACAGATCTTGACTACGAGCAGTACTTC. It codes for CASRLVGTDLDYEQYF.

This CDR3 is CASSPAPSSYNSPLHF. The DNA of the CDR3 is TGTGCCAGCAGCCCGGCTCCAAGCTCCTATAATTCACCCCTCCACTTT. The chain is built from TRBV7-2 and TRBJ1-6; D ambiguous. The CDR3 is made up of 16 amino acids. Germline CDR1 reads SGHTA; CDR2 reads FQGNSA. V lost 5 bases to trimming and J lost 0 bases, with 11 bases between them. Together with reference TRBV7-2 and TRBJ1-6, the CDR3 gives the full variable domain: GAGVSQSPSNKVTEKGKDVELRCDPISGHTALYWYRQSLGQGLEFLIYFQGNSAPDKSGLPSDRFSAERTGGSVSTLTIQRTQQEDSAVYLCASSPAPSSYNSPLHFGNGTRLTVT.

The chain carries TRBV5-6 and TRBJ1-2; D is unresolved. Germline CDR1 reads SGHDT; CDR2 reads YYEEEE. Trimming removed 5 bases at V and 4 bases at J, with 12 bases between. The CDR3 loop spans 13 amino acids. The CDR3 DNA is TGTGCCAGCAGTCCCCTAGAACCCTATGGCTACACCTTC. It translates to CASSPLEPYGYTF.

As DNA, the CDR3 is TGTGCCAGCAGTTACCTGGATGTCGGAAACACCATATATTTT. It specifies CASSYLDVGNTIYF. The V gene is TRBV6-5, the J gene TRBJ1-3; D call uncertain. CDR1 and CDR2 from the germline V gene are MNHEY and SVGAGI. The CDR3 has 14 residues. The V gene lost 2 bases and the J gene lost 4 bases, with 9 bases spanning the gap.

There are a few counts of this clone. The CDR3 sequence: CASSLGGDTQYF. The CDR3 DNA is TGTGCCAGCAGCCTGGGGGGTGATACGCAGTATTTT. V and J are TRBV9 and TRBJ2-3, with a weak D call TRBD2 (6 bases). CDR1 is SGDLS and CDR2 is YYNGEE in the germline V gene. Deletions cut 4 bases from V and 6 bases from J, with 9 bases between. The CDR3 sequence is 12 residues long.

Only one count was recorded for this clone. This sequence joins TRBV7-9 and TRBJ1-1; 9 nucleotides align to TRBD1. The CDR3 is 17 residues long. Germline V gene lookup returns CDR1 SEHNR and CDR2 FQNEAQ (reference sequence). Germline trimming cut 5 bases from V and 6 bases from J; bases unmatched to any gene: 16. CDR3 bases: TGTGCCAGCAGCACGGGACAGGGCCTGCTGAAAGGCGCTGAAGCTTTCTTT. Amino acid sequence: CASSTGQGLLKGAEAFF.

CDR3 DNA: TGTGCCAGCAGTACCAGCCGGGAATCTGAAGCTTTCTTT. Translating gives CASSTSRESEAFF. The chain employs TRBV2 and TRBJ1-1; no firm D call. Germline V gene lookup returns CDR1 SNHLY and CDR2 FYNNEI. V was clipped by 5 bases and J by 6 bases, with 13 bases between them. This CDR3 is built from 13 residues.

The chain combines TRBV27 with TRBJ2-1; TRBD2 is a possible D gene (6 bases). The V end was cut by 11 bases, the J end by 3 bases, with 20 bases between. Germline V lookup: CDR1 MNHEY, CDR2 SMNVEV (reference sequence). This CDR3 has 15 amino acids. The CDR3 is CACRAGSTVYNEQFF. The CDR3 DNA sequence: TGTGCCTGTCGGGCGGGGTCAACTGTCTACAATGAGCAGTTCTTC.

J is TRBJ1-5 and V is TRBV11-2; D ambiguous. Germline V gene sequence: CDR1 SGHAT, CDR2 FQNNGV. The CDR3 sequence is 13 residues long. Between the trimmed V and J ends, which lost 5 bases and 4 bases, there was a span of 9 bases. The CDR3 sequence: CASSPDLNQPQHF. The CDR3 nucleotides read TGTGCCAGCAGCCCGGACCTGAATCAGCCCCAGCATTTT.

The chain carries TRBV14 and TRBJ1-1, with D tentatively TRBD1 (6 bases). The CDR3 length is 16 residues. CDR1 is SGHDN and CDR2 is FVKESK in the germline V gene. The V end was cut by 4 bases, the J end by 5 bases, with 20 bases between. The CDR3 coding sequence is TGTGCCAGCAGCCTATTAACCTCGCAGGGGTGGACTGAAGCTTTCTTT. Its translation is CASSLLTSQGWTEAFF.

This clone came up a few times. The rearrangement uses TRBV30 and TRBJ1-5; tentatively, D is TRBD1 (5 bases). V lost 5 bases and J lost 2, with 19 bases in between. The CDR3 sequence is 16 residues long. Germline assignment: CDR1 GTSNPN and CDR2 SVGIG (reference sequence). CDR3 protein: CAWSTAPGSRNQPQHF. The CDR3, as DNA: TGTGCCTGGTCAACAGCCCCAGGGTCCCGCAATCAGCCCCAGCATTTT.

The chain combines TRBV5-1 with TRBJ2-2; D unresolved. The germline V and J ends were trimmed by 0 bases and 2 bases, with 8 bases remaining between them. CDR3 size: 15 residues. CDR1 and CDR2 (germline): SGHRS, YFSETQ. CDR3 amino acids: CASSLGPPNTGELFF. The CDR3 nucleotides are TGCGCCAGCAGCTTGGGTCCGCCTAACACCGGGGAGCTGTTTTTT. Using reference TRBV5-1 and TRBJ2-2 for the parts outside the CDR3, the full variable domain is KAGVTQTPRYLIKTRGQQVTLSCSPISGHRSVSWYQQTPGQGLQFLFEYFSETQRNKGNFPGRFSGRQFSNSRSEMNVSTLELGDSALYLCASSLGPPNTGELFFGEGSRLTVL.

The chain combines TRBV6-1 with TRBJ2-2, with a tentative D call TRBD2 (6 bases). CDR3 length: 15 residues. V was trimmed by 6 bases and J by 1 base, leaving 12 bases between them. The germline V gene encodes CDR1 MNHNS and CDR2 SASEGT. The CDR3 bases are TGTGCCAGCAGGGGGGGACCGTGGAACACCGGGGAGCTGTTTTTT. It codes for CASRGGPWNTGELFF.

The chain is built from TRBV5-4 and TRBJ1-1; a weak D match, TRBD1 (5 bases). Germline values: CDR1 SGHNT, CDR2 YYREEE (reference sequence). This CDR3 has 15 amino acids. The V gene lost 3 bases and the J gene lost 7 bases, with 19 bases spanning the gap. CDR3 bases: TGTGCCAGCAGCTCGGGATTGGGGACGGCCCTTGAAGCTTTCTTT. It is translated as CASSSGLGTALEAFF.

The chain links TRBV10-3 to TRBJ2-7, with D unclear. V was clipped by 8 bases and J by 5 bases, with 13 bases between them. Germline values: CDR1 ENHRY, CDR2 SYGVKD. The CDR3 has 12 residues. The CDR3 nucleotides read TGTGCCATCGGCACAGTACCCAACGAGCAGTACTTC. Amino acid sequence: CAIGTVPNEQYF.

The gene calls are TRBV7-3 and TRBJ2-5; TRBD1 aligns across 9 bases. The germline gives CDR1 SGHTA, CDR2 FQGTGA. Trimming cost V 5 bases and J 5 bases; bases outside gene matches: 3. The CDR3 is 13 residues long. The CDR3 region is CASSEGTGETQYF. The CDR3 coding sequence is TGTGCCAGCAGCGAGGGGACAGGGGAGACCCAGTACTTC.

The chain joins TRBV19 to TRBJ2-3; 9 nucleotides agree with TRBD1. V was pared by 6 bases and J by 7 bases, with 11 bases of the junction left unmatched. Germline V lookup: CDR1 LNHDA, CDR2 SQIVND (reference sequence). The CDR3 contains 15 residues. The CDR3 is CASSQGTGKAYTQYF. The CDR3 nucleotides are TGTGCCAGTAGCCAAGGGACAGGGAAGGCGTATACGCAGTATTTT.

This chain uses TRBV11-2 with TRBJ1-2, with D tentatively TRBD1 (5 bases). V was trimmed by 6 bases and J by 6 bases, leaving 20 bases between them. Germline V gene lookup returns CDR1 SGHAT and CDR2 FQNNGV. CDR3 length: 15 amino acids. In DNA form, the CDR3 reads TGTGCCAGCAGAGAGTTGACAGAACCCTCCCATGGCTACACCTTC. Protein product: CASRELTEPSHGYTF.

The chain recombines TRBV19 with TRBJ1-4, with TRBD1 identical over 7 bases. Germline V CDR1 and CDR2: LNHDA, SQIVND (reference sequence). V trimming: 5 bases; J trimming: 3 bases; junction bases outside the gene matches: 6. The CDR3 runs 15 residues. CDR3 loop: CASSVNRGPNEKLFF. The CDR3 DNA reads as TGTGCCAGTAGTGTGAACAGGGGACCTAATGAAAAACTGTTTTTT.

This clone was observed a single time. This chain's CDR3 is CASSRDPPRANVLTF. CDR3 nucleotides: TGTGCCAGCTCCCGCGACCCACCTCGGGCCAACGTCCTGACTTTC. The gene calls are TRBV18 and TRBJ2-6; D call uncertain. From germline, CDR1 is KGHSH and CDR2 LQKENI. CDR3 size: 15 residues. Trimming cost V 6 bases and J 5 bases, with 14 bases left between them.

This clone occurred a few times. The chain carries TRBV7-9 and TRBJ1-5; no definite D call. The CDR3 sequence is 14 residues long. Germline V CDR1 and CDR2: SEHNR, FQNEAQ (reference sequence). Trimming pared 1 base from V and 3 bases from J, leaving 7 bases between. CDR3 bases: TGTGCCAGCAGCTTAGGCAGTGTCAATCAGCCCCAGCATTTT. Its protein is CASSLGSVNQPQHF.

The V gene is TRBV9, the J gene TRBJ1-1; D not resolved. The CDR3 consists of 14 residues. Trimming removed 6 bases at V and 3 bases at J, with 15 bases between. CDR1 is SGDLS and CDR2 is YYNGEE in the germline V gene. The chain's CDR3 is CASTPDQADTEAFF. CDR3 bases: TGTGCCAGCACCCCAGACCAGGCGGACACTGAAGCTTTCTTT.

This clone appeared a single time. The chain joins TRBV7-9 to TRBJ1-2, with a tentative D call TRBD1 (5 bases). Trimming removed 3 bases from V and 7 bases from J, with 15 bases in between. CDR1 and CDR2 from the germline V gene are SEHNR and FQNEAQ (reference sequence). The CDR3 is 14 amino acids. The CDR3 spells CASSFGTFGSGYTF. The CDR3 DNA sequence: TGTGCCAGCAGCTTTGGGACCTTCGGCTCTGGCTACACCTTC.

V usage is TRBV27 and J usage is TRBJ2-1; D is ambiguous. V dropped 5 bases and J dropped 5 bases, with 19 bases sitting between them. CDR1 and CDR2 from the germline V gene are MNHEY and SMNVEV (reference sequence). The CDR3 covers 16 residues. DNA of the CDR3: TGTGCCAGCAGTCCTTGGGCGGTTCCATCCGACAATGAGCAGTTCTTC. It encodes CASSPWAVPSDNEQFF.

The chain combines TRBV7-3 with TRBJ2-3; D unresolved. Germline assignment: CDR1 SGHTA and CDR2 FQGTGA. CDR3 length: 13 amino acids. Trimming removed 7 bases from V and 6 bases from J, with 14 bases in between. The CDR3 sequence: CASMINPGDTQYF. Here the CDR3 DNA reads TGTGCCAGCATGATCAACCCCGGGGATACGCAGTATTTT.